A selection of T cell receptor beta chains follows, all from one sample in a study of blood T cell repertoires in COVID-19. Only in-frame clones appear in the TCRdb table, and some are missing; sequencing was by immunoSEQ multiplex PCR. Found here are 360,000 or so clones, about 88% of them singletons; the top ten hold around 3%. Input material: PBMCs or T cells enriched from blood (not recorded which). These TCRs come from a woman aged 25 to 45 who had recovered from COVID-19. Each CDR3 is given with its conserved first and last residue. A D gene is named only where the DNA matches it firmly. Clone size is given for some rows only: seen once, a few or many times, or a class if the clone is expanded.

>-|TRBD1|TRBJ1-1|TRBV6-6
CASDTGVVTEAFF
TGTGCCAGCGATACAGGGGTTGTGACTGAAGCTTTCTTT
>-|-|TRBJ1-2|TRBV19
CASSMYLEGGTRSYTF
TGTGCCAGTAGTATGTATTTAGAAGGTGGGACTCGTTCCTACACCTTC
>-|-|TRBJ1-5|TRBV12-3/TRBV12-4
CASSVTDQPQHF
TGTGCCAGCAGTGTGACAGATCAGCCCCAGCATTTT
>-|-|TRBJ2-5|TRBV30
CAWSVLETQYF
TGTGCCTGGAGTGTACTCGAGACCCAGTACTTC
>-|-|TRBJ1-5|TRBV19
CASTPGGREDQPQHF
TGTGCCAGTACCCCGGGAGGGCGGGAGGATCAGCCCCAGCATTTT
>once|TRBD1|TRBJ1-5|TRBV7-2
CASSLERTGTNNQPQHF
TGTGCCAGCAGCTTAGAGAGGACAGGGACGAACAATCAGCCCCAGCATTTT
>-|-|TRBJ1-1|TRBV3-1/TRBV3-2
CASMAGPSNTEAFF
TGTGCCAGCATGGCGGGGCCGTCGAACACTGAAGCTTTCTTT
>-|-|TRBJ2-2|TRBV11-2
CASSRTGELFF
TGTGCCAGCAGCCGCACCGGGGAGCTGTTTTTT
>-|TRBD2|TRBJ2-7|TRBV28
CASLSRGLGSYEQYF
TGTGCCAGTCTTTCACGGGGACTAGGTTCCTACGAGCAGTACTTC
>-|-|TRBJ2-7|TRBV5-8
CASSLGDTSYEQYF
TGTGCCAGCAGCTTGGGGGACACCTCCTACGAGCAGTACTTC
>-|TRBD2|TRBJ2-3|TRBV5-4
CASSFVSGGHPNTDTQYF
TGTGCCAGCAGCTTTGTCAGCGGGGGCCATCCTAACACAGATACGCAGTATTTT
>-|TRBD1|TRBJ2-7|TRBV9
CASSVGTGPYEQYF
TGTGCCAGCAGCGTAGGGACAGGGCCGTACGAGCAGTACTTC
>-|TRBD2|TRBJ2-2|TRBV7-8
CASSFSGANTGELFF
TGTGCCAGCAGCTTTAGCGGGGCCAACACCGGGGAGCTGTTTTTT
>-|-|TRBJ1-2|TRBV5-6
CASSLGQVNGYTF
TGTGCCAGCAGCTTGGGACAGGTGAATGGCTACACCTTC
>-|-|TRBJ1-5|TRBV5-6
CASSSLGHLNQPQHF
TGTGCCAGCAGCTCCCTGGGACACCTTAATCAGCCCCAGCATTTT
>once|-|TRBJ2-7|TRBV28
CASATGVSYEQYF
TGTGCCAGCGCTACAGGCGTATCGTACGAGCAGTACTTC
>few|TRBD1|TRBJ1-1|TRBV6-5
CASRGTGLGNTEAFF
TGTGCCAGCAGGGGGACAGGACTAGGGAACACTGAAGCTTTCTTT
>once|-|TRBJ2-2|TRBV27
CASSAGTRHTGELFF
TGTGCCAGTTCGGCCGGGACTCGCCACACCGGGGAGCTGTTTTTT
>-|TRBD1|TRBJ1-5|TRBV5-1
CASSRGQGEEPQHF
TGCGCCAGCAGCCGGGGACAGGGTGAGGAGCCCCAGCATTTT
>-|-|TRBJ1-5|TRBV10-3
CAISEPGSAEMAGQPQHF
TGTGCCATCAGTGAGCCAGGGTCGGCAGAGATGGCAGGGCAGCCCCAGCATTTT
>once|-|TRBJ2-4|TRBV18
CASSPPGNTNIQYF
TGTGCCAGCTCACCCCCGGGGAATACAAACATTCAGTACTTC
>-|TRBD1|TRBJ1-6|TRBV5-6
CASSWGRGRPPLHF
TGTGCCAGCAGCTGGGGCAGGGGGAGACCACCCCTCCACTTT